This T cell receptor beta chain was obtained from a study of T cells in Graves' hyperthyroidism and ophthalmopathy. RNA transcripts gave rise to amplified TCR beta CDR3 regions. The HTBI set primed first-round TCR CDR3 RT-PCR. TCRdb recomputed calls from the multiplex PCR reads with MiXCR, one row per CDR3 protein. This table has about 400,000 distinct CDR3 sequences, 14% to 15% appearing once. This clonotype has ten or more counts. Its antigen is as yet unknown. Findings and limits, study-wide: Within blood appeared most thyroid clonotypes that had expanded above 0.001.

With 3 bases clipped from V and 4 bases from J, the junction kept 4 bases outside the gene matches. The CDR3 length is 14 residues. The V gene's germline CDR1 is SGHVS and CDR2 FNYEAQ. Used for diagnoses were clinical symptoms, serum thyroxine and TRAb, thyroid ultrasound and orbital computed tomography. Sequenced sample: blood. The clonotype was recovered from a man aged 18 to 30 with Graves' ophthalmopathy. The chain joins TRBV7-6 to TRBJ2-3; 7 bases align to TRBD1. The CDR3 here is CASSLNRGADTQYF. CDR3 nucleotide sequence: TGTGCCAGCAGCTTGAACAGGGGTGCAGATACGCAGTATTTT.